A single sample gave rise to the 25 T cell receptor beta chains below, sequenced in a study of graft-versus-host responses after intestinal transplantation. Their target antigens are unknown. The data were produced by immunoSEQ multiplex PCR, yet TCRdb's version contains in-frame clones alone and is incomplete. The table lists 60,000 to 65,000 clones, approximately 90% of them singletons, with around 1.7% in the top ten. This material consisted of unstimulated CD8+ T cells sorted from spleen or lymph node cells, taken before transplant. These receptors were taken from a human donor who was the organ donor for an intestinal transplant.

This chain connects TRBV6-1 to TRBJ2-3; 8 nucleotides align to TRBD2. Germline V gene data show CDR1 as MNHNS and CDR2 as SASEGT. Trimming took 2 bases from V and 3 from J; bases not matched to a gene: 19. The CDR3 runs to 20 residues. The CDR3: CASSETVLADTQWRTDTQYF. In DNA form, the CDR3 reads TGTGCCAGCAGTGAAACTGTACTAGCGGATACCCAGTGGAGAACAGATACGCAGTATTTT.

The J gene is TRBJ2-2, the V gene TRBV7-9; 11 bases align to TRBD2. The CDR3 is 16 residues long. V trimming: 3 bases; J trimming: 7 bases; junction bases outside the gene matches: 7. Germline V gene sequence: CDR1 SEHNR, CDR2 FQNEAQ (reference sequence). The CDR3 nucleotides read TGTGCCAGCAGCTTTAGCGGGAGGGGTCCTGGCGGGGAGCTGTTTTTT. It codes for CASSFSGRGPGGELFF.

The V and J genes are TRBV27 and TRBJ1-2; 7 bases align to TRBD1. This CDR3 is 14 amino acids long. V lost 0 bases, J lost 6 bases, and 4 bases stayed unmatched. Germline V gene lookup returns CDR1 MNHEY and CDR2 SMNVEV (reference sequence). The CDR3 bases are TGTGCCAGCAGTTTATCAGGAGGGGGCGATGGCTACACCTTC. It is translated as CASSLSGGGDGYTF.

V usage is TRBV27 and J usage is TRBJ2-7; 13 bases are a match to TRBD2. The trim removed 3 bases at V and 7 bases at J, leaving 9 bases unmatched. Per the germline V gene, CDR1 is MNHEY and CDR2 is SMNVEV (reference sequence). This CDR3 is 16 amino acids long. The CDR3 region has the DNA TGTGCCAGCAGTTTGGGGGGGGGACTAGCGGGATTGGAGCAGTACTTC. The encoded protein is CASSLGGGLAGLEQYF.

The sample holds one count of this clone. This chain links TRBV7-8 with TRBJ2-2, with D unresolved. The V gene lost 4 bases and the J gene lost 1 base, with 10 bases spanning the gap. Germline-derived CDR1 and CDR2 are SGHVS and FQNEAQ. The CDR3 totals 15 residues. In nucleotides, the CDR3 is TGTGCCAGCAGCTCATTCCCAGAGAACACCGGGGAGCTGTTTTTT. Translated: CASSSFPENTGELFF.

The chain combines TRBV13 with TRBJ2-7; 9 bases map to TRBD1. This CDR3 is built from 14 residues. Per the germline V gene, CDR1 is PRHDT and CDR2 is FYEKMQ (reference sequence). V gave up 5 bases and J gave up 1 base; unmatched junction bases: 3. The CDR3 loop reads CASSPGQGSYEQYF. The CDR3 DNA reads TGTGCCAGCAGCCCCGGACAGGGGTCCTACGAGCAGTACTTC.

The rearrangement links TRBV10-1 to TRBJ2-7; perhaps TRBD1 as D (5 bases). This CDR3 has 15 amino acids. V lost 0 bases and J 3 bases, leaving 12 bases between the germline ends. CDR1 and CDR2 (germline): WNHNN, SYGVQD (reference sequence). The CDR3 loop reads CASSESPDSRYEQYF. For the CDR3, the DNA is TGCGCCAGCAGTGAGTCGCCAGACAGTCGCTACGAGCAGTACTTC.

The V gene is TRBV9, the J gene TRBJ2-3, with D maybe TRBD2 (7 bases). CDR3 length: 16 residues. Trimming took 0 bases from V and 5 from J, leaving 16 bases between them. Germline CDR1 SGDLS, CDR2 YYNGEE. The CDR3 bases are TGTGCCAGCAGCGTAGAGGGGGACTACCTTAAAGATACGCAGTATTTT. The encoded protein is CASSVEGDYLKDTQYF.

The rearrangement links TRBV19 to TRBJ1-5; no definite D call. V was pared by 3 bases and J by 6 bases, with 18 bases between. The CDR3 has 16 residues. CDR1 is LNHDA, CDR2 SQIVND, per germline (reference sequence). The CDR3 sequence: CASSMVPHGVGQPQHF. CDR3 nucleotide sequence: TGTGCCAGTAGTATGGTGCCTCACGGGGTCGGTCAGCCCCAGCATTTT. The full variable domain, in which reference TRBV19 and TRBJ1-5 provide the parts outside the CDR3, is DGGITQSPKYLFRKEGQNVTLSCEQNLNHDAMYWYRQDPGQGLRLIYYSQIVNDFQKGDIAEGYSVSREKKESFPLTVTSAQKNPTAFYLCASSMVPHGVGQPQHFGDGTRLSIL.

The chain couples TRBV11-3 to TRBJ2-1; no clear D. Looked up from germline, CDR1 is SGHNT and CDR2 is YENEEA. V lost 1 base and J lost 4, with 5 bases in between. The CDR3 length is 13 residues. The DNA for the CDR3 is TGTGCCAGCAGCTTAGGCAGTTACAATGAGCAGTTCTTC. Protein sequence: CASSLGSYNEQFF.

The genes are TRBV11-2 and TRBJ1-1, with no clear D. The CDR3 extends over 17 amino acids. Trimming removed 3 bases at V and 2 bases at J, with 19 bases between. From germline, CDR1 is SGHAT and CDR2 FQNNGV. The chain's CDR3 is CASSFASGQSINTEAFF. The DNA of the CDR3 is TGTGCCAGCAGCTTTGCTTCAGGTCAAAGTATAAACACTGAAGCTTTCTTT.

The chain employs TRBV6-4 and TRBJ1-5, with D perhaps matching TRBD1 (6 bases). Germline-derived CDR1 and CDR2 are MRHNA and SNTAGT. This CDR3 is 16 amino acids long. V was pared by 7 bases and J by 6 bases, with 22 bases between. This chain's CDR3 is CASTEGLQGRGQPQHF. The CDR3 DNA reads TGTGCCAGCACCGAGGGTTTACAGGGTAGGGGTCAGCCCCAGCATTTT.

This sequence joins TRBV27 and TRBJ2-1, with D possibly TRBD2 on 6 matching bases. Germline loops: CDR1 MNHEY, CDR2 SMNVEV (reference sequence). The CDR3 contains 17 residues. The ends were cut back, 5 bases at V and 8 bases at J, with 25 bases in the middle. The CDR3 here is CASSPPRMTGAVDEQFF. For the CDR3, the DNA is TGTGCCAGCAGTCCACCCCGCATGACGGGAGCGGTTGATGAGCAGTTCTTC.

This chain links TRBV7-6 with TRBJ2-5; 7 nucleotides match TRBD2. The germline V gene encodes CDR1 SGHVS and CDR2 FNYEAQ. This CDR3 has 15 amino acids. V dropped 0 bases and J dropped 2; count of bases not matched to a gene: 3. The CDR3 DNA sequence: TGTGCCAGCAGCTTAGCGGGAGGGCGGCAAGAGACCCAGTACTTC. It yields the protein CASSLAGGRQETQYF.

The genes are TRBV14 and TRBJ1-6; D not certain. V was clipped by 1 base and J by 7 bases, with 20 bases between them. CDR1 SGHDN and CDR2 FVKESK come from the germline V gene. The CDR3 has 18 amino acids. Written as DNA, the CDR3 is TGTGCCAGCAGCCAAGTAGGTCCGGGGATTCAATTCAATTCACCCCTCCACTTT. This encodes CASSQVGPGIQFNSPLHF.

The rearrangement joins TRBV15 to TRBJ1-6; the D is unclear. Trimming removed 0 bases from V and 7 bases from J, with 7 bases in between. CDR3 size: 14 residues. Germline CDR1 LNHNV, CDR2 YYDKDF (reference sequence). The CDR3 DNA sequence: TGTGCCACCAGCAGAGAAACAGAAAATTCACCCCTCCACTTT. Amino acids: CATSRETENSPLHF.

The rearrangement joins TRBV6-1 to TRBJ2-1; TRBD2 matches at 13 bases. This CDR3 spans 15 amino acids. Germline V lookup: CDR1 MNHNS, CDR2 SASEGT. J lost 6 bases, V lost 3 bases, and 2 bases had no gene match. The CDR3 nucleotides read TGTGCCAGCAGTGAGGGACTAGCGGGAATCAATGAGCAGTTCTTC. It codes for CASSEGLAGINEQFF.

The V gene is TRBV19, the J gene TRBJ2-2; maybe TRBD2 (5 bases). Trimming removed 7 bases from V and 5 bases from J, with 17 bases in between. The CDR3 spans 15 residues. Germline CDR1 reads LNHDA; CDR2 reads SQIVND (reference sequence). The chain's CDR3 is CASTATLGATGELFF. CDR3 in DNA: TGTGCCAGTACCGCGACCTTGGGAGCTACCGGGGAGCTGTTTTTT.

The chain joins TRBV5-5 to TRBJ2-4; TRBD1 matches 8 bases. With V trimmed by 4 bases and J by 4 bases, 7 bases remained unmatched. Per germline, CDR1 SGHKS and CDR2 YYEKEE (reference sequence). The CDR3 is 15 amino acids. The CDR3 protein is CASSPGQGLKNIQYF. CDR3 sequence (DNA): TGTGCCAGCAGCCCCGGACAGGGTTTGAAAAACATTCAGTACTTC.

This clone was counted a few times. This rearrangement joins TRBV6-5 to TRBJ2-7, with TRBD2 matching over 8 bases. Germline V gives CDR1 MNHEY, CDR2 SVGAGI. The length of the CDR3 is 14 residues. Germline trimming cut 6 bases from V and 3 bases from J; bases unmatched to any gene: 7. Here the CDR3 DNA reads TGTGCCAGCAGCCAAACTAGCGGATACTACGAGCAGTACTTC. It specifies CASSQTSGYYEQYF.

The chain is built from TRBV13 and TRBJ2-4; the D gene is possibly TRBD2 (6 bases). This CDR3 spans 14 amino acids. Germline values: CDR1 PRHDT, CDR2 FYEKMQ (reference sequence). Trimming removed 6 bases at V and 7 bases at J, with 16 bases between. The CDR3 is CASSTLWAGNIQYF. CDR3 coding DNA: TGTGCCAGCAGTACTTTGTGGGCGGGGAACATTCAGTACTTC. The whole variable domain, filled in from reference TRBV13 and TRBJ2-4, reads AAGVIQSPRHLIKEKRETATLKCYPIPRHDTVYWYQQGPGQDPQFLISFYEKMQSDKGSIPDRFSAQQFSDYHSELNMSSLELGDSALYFCASSTLWAGNIQYFGAGTRLSVL.

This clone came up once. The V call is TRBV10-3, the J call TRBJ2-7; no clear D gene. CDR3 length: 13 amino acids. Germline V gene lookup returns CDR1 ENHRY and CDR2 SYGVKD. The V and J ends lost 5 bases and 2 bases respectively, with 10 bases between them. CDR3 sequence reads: CAISTLNTYEQYF. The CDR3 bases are TGTGCCATCAGTACGCTCAACACCTACGAGCAGTACTTC.

This CDR3 reads CASSYSPSGSKNEQFF. The DNA for the CDR3 is TGTGCCAGCAGCTATTCACCGAGCGGGAGTAAGAATGAGCAGTTCTTC. The rearrangement joins TRBV7-8 to TRBJ2-1, with 8 bases fitting TRBD2. The CDR3 sequence is 16 residues long. Germline lookup yields CDR1 SGHVS and CDR2 FQNEAQ. V lost 4 bases, J lost 7 bases, and 12 bases stayed unmatched. The full variable domain, its missing parts supplied by reference TRBV7-8 and TRBJ2-1, is GAGVSQSPRYKVAKRGQDVALRCDPISGHVSLFWYQQALGQGPEFLTYFQNEAQLDKSGLPSDRFFAERPEGSVSTLKIQRTQQEDSAVYLCASSYSPSGSKNEQFFGPGTRLTVL.

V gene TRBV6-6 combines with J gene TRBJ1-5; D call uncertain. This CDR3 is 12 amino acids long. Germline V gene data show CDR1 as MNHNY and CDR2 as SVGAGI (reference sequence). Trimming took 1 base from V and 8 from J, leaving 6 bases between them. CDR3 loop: CASSYFQEPQHF. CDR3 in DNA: TGTGCCAGCAGTTACTTTCAGGAGCCCCAGCATTTT.

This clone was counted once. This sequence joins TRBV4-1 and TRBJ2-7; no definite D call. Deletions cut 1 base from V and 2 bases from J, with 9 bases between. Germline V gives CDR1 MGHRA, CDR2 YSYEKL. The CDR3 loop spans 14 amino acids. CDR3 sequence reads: CASSQGPQTYEQYF. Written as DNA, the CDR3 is TGCGCCAGCAGCCAAGGCCCCCAGACCTACGAGCAGTACTTC.